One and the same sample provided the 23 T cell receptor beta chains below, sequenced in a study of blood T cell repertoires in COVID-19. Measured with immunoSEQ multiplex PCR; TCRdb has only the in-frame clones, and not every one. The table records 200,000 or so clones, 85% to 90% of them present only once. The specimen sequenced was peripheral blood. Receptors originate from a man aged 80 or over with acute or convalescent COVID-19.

The CDR3, as DNA: TGCGCCAGCAGCTTGAGGTCTAGCGGGAGAGTAGGTGAGCAGTTCTTC. Its translation is CASSLRSSGRVGEQFF. The chain combines TRBV5-1 with TRBJ2-1; TRBD2 agrees at 10 bases. Per the germline V gene, CDR1 is SGHRS and CDR2 is YFSETQ. This CDR3 has 16 amino acids. Trimming took 1 base from V and 9 from J; bases not matched to a gene: 10.

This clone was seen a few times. CDR3 protein: CASKEDSYGYTF. As DNA, the CDR3 is TGTGCCAGCAAAGAGGACAGCTATGGCTACACCTTC. This chain connects TRBV2 to TRBJ1-2; maybe TRBD1 (6 bases). V gave up 7 bases and J gave up 4 bases, with 10 bases separating them. This CDR3 comprises 12 residues. Germline V lookup: CDR1 SNHLY, CDR2 FYNNEI.

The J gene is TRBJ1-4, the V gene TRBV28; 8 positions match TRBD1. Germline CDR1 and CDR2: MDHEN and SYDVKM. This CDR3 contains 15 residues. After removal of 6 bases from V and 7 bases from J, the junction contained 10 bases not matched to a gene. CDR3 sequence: CASRSSGGGGEKLFF. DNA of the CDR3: TGTGCCAGCAGGTCGTCAGGGGGCGGGGGTGAAAAACTGTTTTTT.

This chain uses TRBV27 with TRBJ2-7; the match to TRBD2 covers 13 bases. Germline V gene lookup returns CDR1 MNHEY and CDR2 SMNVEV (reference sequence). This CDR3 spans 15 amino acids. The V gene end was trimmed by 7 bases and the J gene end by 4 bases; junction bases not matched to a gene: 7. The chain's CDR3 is CASTTRTSGSYEQYF. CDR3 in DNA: TGTGCCAGCACTACAAGGACTAGCGGGAGTTACGAGCAGTACTTC.

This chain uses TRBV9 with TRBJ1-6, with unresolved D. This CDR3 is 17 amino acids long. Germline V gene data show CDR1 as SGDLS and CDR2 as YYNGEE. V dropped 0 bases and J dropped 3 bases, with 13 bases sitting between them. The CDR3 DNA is TGTGCCAGCAGCGTAGCTACCAAAGTCGACTATAATTCACCCCTCCACTTT. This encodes CASSVATKVDYNSPLHF.

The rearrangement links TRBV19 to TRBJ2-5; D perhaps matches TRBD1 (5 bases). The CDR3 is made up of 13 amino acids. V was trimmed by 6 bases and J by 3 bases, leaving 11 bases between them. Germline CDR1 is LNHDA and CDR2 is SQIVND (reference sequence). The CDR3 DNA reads TGTGCCAGTAGCAAGGACATTGAAGAGACCCAGTACTTC. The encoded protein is CASSKDIEETQYF.

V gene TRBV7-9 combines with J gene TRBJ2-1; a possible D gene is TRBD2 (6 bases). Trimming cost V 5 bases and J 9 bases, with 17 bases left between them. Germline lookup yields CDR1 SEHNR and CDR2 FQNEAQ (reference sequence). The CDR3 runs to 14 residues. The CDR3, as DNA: TGTGCCAGCAGCCCCGGGCTTACTAGCTCTGAGCAGTTCTTC. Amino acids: CASSPGLTSSEQFF.

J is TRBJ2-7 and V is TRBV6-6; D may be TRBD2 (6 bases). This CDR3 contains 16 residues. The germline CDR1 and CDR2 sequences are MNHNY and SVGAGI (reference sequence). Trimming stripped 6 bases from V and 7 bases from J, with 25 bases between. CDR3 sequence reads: CASSPAGTGSSREQYV. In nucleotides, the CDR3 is TGTGCCAGCAGCCCCGCCGGGACTGGGAGTTCGCGGGAGCAGTACGTC.

In DNA form, the CDR3 reads TGTGCCAGCAGTTCAAAGTTGAGCGTCGGCTACACCTTC. It codes for CASSSKLSVGYTF. This sequence joins TRBV7-2 and TRBJ1-2; D unresolved. This CDR3 has 13 residues. V was trimmed by 6 bases and J by 8 bases, leaving 16 bases between them. The germline V gene encodes CDR1 SGHTA and CDR2 FQGNSA. Supplemented by reference TRBV7-2 and TRBJ1-2, the full variable domain reads GAGVSQSPSNKVTEKGKDVELRCDPISGHTALYWYRQSLGQGLEFLIYFQGNSAPDKSGLPSDRFSAERTGGSVSTLTIQRTQQEDSAVYLCASSSKLSVGYTFGSGTRLTVV.

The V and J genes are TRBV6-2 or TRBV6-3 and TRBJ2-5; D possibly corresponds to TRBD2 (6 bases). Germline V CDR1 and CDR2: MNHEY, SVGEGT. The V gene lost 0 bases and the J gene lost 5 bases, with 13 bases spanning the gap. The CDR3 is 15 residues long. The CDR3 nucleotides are TGTGCCAGCAGTTACTCAGGTTTTGCGGGGGAGACCCAGTACTTC. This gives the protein CASSYSGFAGETQYF.

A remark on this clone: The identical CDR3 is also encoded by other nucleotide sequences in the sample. CDR3 bases: TGTGCCAGCTCACCCCCGGGTCAAGGGGGAGAGACCCAGTACTTC. It specifies CASSPPGQGGETQYF. This sequence joins TRBV18 and TRBJ2-5; D might be TRBD1 (6 bases). The CDR3 sequence is 15 residues long. The germline V and J ends were trimmed by 3 bases and 4 bases, with 15 bases remaining between them. Looked up from germline, CDR1 is KGHSH and CDR2 is LQKENI.

As DNA, the CDR3 is TGTGCCAGCAGGGCGGGGTCCTATAATTCACCCCTCCACTTT. It yields the protein CASRAGSYNSPLHF. The rearrangement joins TRBV6-4 to TRBJ1-6; D not resolved. This CDR3 is 14 amino acids long. CDR1 is MRHNA, CDR2 SNTAGT, per germline. Trimming pared 6 bases from V and 1 base from J, leaving 7 bases between.

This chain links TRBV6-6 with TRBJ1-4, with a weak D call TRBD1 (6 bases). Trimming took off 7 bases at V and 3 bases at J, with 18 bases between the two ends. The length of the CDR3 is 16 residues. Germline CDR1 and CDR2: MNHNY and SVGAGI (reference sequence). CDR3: CASTQGRVSSNEKLFF. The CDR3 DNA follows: TGTGCCAGCACCCAGGGGAGAGTATCGTCTAATGAAAAACTGTTTTTT.

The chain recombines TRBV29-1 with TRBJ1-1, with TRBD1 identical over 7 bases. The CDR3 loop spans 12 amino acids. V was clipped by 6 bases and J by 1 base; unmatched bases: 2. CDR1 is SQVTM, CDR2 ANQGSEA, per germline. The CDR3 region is CSVRTGNTEAFF. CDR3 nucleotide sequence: TGCAGCGTCCGGACAGGGAACACTGAAGCTTTCTTT.

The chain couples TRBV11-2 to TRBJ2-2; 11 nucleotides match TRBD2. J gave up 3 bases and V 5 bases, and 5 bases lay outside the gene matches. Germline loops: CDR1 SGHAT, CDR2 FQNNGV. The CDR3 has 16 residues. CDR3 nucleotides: TGTGCCAGCAGCCCCGGGACTAGCGGATACACCGGGGAGCTGTTTTTT. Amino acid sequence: CASSPGTSGYTGELFF.

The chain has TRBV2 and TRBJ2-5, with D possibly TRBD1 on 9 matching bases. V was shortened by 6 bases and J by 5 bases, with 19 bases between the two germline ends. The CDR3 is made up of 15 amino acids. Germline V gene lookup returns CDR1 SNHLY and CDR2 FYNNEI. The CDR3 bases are TGTGCCAGCAGGGCGGACAGGGGCGGGAGGGAGACCCAGTACTTC. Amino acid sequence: CASRADRGGRETQYF.

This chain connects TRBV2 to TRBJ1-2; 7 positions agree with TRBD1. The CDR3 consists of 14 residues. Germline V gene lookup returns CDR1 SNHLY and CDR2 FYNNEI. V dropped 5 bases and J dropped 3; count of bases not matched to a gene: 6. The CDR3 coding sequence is TGTGCCAGCAGTTCCCGACAGGGAGACTATGGCTACACCTTC. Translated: CASSSRQGDYGYTF. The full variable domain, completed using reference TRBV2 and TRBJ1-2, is EPEVTQTPSHQVTQMGQEVILRCVPISNHLYFYWYRQILGQKVEFLVSFYNNEISEKSEIFDDQFSVERPDGSNFTLKIRSTKLEDSAMYFCASSSRQGDYGYTFGSGTRLTVV.

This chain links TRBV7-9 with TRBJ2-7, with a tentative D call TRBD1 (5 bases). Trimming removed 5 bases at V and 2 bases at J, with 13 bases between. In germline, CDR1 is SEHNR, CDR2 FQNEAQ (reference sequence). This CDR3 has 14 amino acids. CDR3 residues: CASSIGQGAYEQYF. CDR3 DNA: TGTGCCAGCAGCATAGGACAAGGGGCCTACGAGCAGTACTTC.

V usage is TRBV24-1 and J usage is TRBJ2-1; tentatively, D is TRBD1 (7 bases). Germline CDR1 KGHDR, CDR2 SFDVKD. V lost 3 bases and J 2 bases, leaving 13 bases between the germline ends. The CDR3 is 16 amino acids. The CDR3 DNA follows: TGTGCCACCAGTGATCGAGGGGGCGGGACCTACAATGAGCAGTTCTTC. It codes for CATSDRGGGTYNEQFF.

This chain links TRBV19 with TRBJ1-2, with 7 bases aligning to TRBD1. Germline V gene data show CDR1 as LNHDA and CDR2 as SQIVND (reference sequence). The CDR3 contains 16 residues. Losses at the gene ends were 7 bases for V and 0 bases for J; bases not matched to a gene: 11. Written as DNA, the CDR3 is TGTGCCAGTAAGCCCGGGACAGCCCAGACTAACTATGGCTACACCTTC. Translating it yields CASKPGTAQTNYGYTF.

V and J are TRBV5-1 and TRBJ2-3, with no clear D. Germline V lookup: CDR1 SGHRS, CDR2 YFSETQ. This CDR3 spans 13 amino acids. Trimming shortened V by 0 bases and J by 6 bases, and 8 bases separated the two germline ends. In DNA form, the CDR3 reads TGCGCCAGCAGCTTGGTCCCGGAGGATACGCAGTATTTT. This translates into CASSLVPEDTQYF.

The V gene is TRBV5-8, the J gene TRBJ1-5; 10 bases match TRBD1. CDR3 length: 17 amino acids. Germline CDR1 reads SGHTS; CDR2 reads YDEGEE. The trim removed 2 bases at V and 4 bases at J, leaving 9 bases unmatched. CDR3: CASSFYGTGVGNQPQHF. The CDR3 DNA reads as TGTGCCAGCAGCTTTTATGGGACAGGGGTAGGGAATCAGCCCCAGCATTTT. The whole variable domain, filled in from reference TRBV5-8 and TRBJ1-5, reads EAGVTQSPTHLIKTRGQQATLRCSPISGHTSVYWYQQALGLGLQFLLWYDEGEERNRGNFPPRFSGRQFPNYSSELNVNALELEDSALYLCASSFYGTGVGNQPQHFGDGTRLSIL.

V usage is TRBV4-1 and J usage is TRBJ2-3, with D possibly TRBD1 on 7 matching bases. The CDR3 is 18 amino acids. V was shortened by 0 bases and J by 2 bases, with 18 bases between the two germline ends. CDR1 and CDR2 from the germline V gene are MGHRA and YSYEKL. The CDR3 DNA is TGCGCCAGCAGCCAAGACTCCGGGGGACAGCGCTACACAGATACGCAGTATTTT. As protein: CASSQDSGGQRYTDTQYF.